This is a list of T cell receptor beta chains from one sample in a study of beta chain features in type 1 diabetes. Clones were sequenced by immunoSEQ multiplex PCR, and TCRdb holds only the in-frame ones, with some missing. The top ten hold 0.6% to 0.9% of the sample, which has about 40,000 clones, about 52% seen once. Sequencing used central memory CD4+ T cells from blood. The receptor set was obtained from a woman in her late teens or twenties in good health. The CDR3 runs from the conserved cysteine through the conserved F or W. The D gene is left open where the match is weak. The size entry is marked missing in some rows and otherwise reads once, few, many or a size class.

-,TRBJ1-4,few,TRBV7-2,TGTGCCAGCAGCTTAGCTCCAGGCGAAAAACTGTTTTTT,CASSLAPGEKLFF
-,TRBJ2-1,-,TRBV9,TGTGCCAGCAGCGTAGTATCGAGGGATGAGCAGTTCTTC,CASSVVSRDEQFF
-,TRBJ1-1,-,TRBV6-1,TGTGCCACCTCATATTCGGTTTCTGGCACTGAAGCTTTCTTT,CATSYSVSGTEAFF
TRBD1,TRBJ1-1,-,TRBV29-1,TGCAGCGCCTTTAGGACAGGCGGCACTGAAGCTTTCTTT,CSAFRTGGTEAFF
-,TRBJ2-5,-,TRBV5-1,TGCGCCAGCAGCTCGCTGACAGGACCCCAAGAGACCCAGTACTTC,CASSSLTGPQETQYF
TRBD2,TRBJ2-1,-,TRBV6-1,TGTGCCAGCAGTGAACTCGCGGGAGTCCTATACAATGAGCAGTTCTTC,CASSELAGVLYNEQFF
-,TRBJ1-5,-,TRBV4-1,TGCGCCAGCAGCCCCGACCTAGAGCAGCCCCAGCATTTT,CASSPDLEQPQHF
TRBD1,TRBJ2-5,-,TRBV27,TGTGCCAGCAGATACCTTGACAGGGGTCCAGAGACCCAGTACTTC,CASRYLDRGPETQYF
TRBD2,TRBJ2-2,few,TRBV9,TGTGCCAGCAGCCTGGGACTAGCGGGGGGCACCGGGGAGCTGTTTTTT,CASSLGLAGGTGELFF
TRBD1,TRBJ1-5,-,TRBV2,TGTGCCAGCAGGCTCGGACAGGCCGGCAATCAGCCCCAGCATTTT,CASRLGQAGNQPQHF
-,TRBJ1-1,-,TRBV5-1,TGCGCCAGCAGCTTGGGGCGGGGGAACACTGAAGCTTTCTTT,CASSLGRGNTEAFF
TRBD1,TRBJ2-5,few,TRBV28,TGTGCCAGCAGCCTCCCGGGACAGGGTCAAGAGACCCAGTACTTC,CASSLPGQGQETQYF
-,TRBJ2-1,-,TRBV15,TGTGCCACCAGCAGGGACCACATAGGGGGTAATGAGCAGTTCTTC,CATSRDHIGGNEQFF
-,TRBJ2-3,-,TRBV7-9,TGTGCCAGCAGCTTAAACCTAGCAGATACGCAGTATTTT,CASSLNLADTQYF
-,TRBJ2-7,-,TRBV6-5,TGTGCCAGCAGACCTACTACCTACTACGAGCAGTACTTC,CASRPTTYYEQYF
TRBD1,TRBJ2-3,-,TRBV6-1,TGTGCCATCAGTGATCGGGGACAGGACCTCCTCGGCTCAGATACGCAGTATTTT,CAISDRGQDLLGSDTQYF
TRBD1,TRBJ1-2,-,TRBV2,TGTGCCAGCAGTGGACGGACAGGGGACTATGGCTACACCTTC,CASSGRTGDYGYTF
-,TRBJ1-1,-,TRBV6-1,TGTGCCAGCAGGGCCCAGGGGAACACTGAAGCTTTCTTT,CASRAQGNTEAFF
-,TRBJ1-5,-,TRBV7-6,TGTGCCAGCAGCTTAGGGGGCGAATTTCCCCAGCATTTT,CASSLGGEFPQHF
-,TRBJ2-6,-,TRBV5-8,TGTGCACTCACCTGGACAGCTGGGGCCAACGTCCTGACTTTC,CALTWTAGANVLTF
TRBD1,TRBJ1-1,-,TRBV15,TGTGCCACCAGCTCGGAGAAGGCAGGGGGTCTAGGAGCTTTCTTT,CATSSEKAGGLGAFF
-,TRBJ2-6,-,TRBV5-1,TGCGCCAGCAGCTGGGGCGTGGGCTCTGGGGCCAACGTCCTGACTTTC,CASSWGVGSGANVLTF
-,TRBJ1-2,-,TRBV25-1,TGTGCCAGCAGTACTCGACAAGTCTGGGACTATGGCTACACCTTC,CASSTRQVWDYGYTF
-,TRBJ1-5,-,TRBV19,TGTGCCAGTAGCCCCGGGATCCTAAGCCCCCATCAGCCCCAGCATTTT,CASSPGILSPHQPQHF
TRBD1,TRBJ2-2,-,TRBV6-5,TGTGCCACATCTCCGGGACAGGGGACCGGGGAGCTGTTTTTT,CATSPGQGTGELFF
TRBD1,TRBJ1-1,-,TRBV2,TGTGCCAGAGGACAGGGAGTCGGCACTGAAGCTTTCTTT,CARGQGVGTEAFF